This T cell receptor beta chain was captured by sequencing in a study of Ad26.COV2.S vaccination and SARS-CoV-2 variants. Study conclusions and caveats: Placebo recipients showed lower spike-specific TCR breadth than vaccinees.

CDR1 and CDR2 (germline): MRHNA, SNTAGT. V lost 6 bases and J lost 1, with 12 bases in between. This CDR3 is built from 14 residues. Turning to this clone: Its target is not known.

The treatment: some 20 received Ad26.COV2.S at low or high dose, single or two shots; roughly five received placebo; per-sample allocation not given. Day 63 after the first injection of vaccine or placebo was the sampling time. Here immunoSEQ multiplex PCR was the method, and the copy in TCRdb shows in-frame clones only, minus some. The sample consists of around 450,000 clones, 80% to 90% of them appearing once. The source is a person between 18 and 65 years old who received the Ad26.COV2.S COVID-19 vaccine or a placebo. V usage is TRBV6-4 and J usage is TRBJ1-2; D gene unclear. The material was peripheral blood, obtained in a trial of Ad26.COV2.S vaccine versus placebo. CDR3 residues: CASSPSGFNYGYTF. As DNA, the CDR3 is TGTGCCAGCAGCCCCAGCGGTTTTAACTATGGCTACACCTTC.